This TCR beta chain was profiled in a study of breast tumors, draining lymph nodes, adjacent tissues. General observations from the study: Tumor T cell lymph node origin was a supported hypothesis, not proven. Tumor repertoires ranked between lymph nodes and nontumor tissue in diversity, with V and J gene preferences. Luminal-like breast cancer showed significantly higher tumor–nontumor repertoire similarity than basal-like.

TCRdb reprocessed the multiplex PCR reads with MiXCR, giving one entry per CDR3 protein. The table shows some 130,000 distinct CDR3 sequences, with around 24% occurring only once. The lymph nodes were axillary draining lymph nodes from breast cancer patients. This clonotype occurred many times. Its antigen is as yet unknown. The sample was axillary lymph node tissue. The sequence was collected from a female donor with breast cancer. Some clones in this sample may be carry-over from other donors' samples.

CDR3 sequence (DNA): TGTGCCAGCAGCGATCAGGGTACTCACAATGAGCAGTTCTTC. Translated, it gives CASSDQGTHNEQFF. V is TRBV7-2 and J is TRBJ2-1, with a possible D match to TRBD1 (5 bases). Germline lookup yields CDR1 SGHTA and CDR2 FQGNSA. V was shortened by 5 bases and J by 5 bases, with 13 bases between the two germline ends. This CDR3 spans 14 amino acids.